This record concerns one T cell receptor (beta chain) sequence. As yet, its antigen is unknown. This entry belongs to a study of shared clonotypes between healthy human individuals. The assay was immunoSEQ multiplex PCR, and TCRdb's table has in-frame clones only and misses some. The repertoire holds around 2,000,000 clones, about 93% seen once, with under 2% in the top ten. Study-wide findings and caveats: The low donor count limited represented genetic and exposure-history diversity. Among the subsets, naive ones generally showed larger estimated richness than memory ones. Around 5% of naive CD4 clonotypes were common to several donors.

CD45RO-negative, CCR7-selected cells formed the naive CD8 fraction, which excluded terminally differentiated effector memory CD45RA+ cells. The ends lost 0 bases at V and 2 bases at J; junction bases unmatched: 4. Germline CDR1 and CDR2: MNHNS and SASEGT. CDR3 length: 16 residues. The sequence came from a man between 18 and 35 years old in good health. Some clones in this sample may be carry-over from other donors' samples. V gene TRBV6-1 combines with J gene TRBJ1-5; 7 bases are shared with TRBD1. What was sequenced was naive CD8+ T cells from PBMCs. The chain's CDR3 is CASSEASGGGNQPQHF. In nucleotides, the CDR3 is TGTGCCAGCAGTGAAGCGTCAGGGGGAGGCAATCAGCCCCAGCATTTT.